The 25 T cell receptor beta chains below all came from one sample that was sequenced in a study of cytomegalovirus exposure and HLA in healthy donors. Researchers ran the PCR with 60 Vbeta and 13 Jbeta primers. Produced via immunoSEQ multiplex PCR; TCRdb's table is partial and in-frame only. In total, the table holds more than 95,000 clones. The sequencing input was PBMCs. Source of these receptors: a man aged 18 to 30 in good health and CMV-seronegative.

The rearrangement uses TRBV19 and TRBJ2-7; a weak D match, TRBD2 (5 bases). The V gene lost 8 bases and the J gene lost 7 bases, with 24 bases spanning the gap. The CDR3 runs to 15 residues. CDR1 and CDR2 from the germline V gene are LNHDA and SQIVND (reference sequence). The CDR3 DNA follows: TGTGCCAGTCGGCCTAGACTACGGACCGTCGGGGAGCAGTACTTC. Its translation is CASRPRLRTVGEQYF.

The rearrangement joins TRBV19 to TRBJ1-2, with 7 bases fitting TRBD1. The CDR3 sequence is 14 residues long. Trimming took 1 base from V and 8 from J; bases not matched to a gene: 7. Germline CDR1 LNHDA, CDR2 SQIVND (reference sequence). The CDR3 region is CASSIAQGGFGYTF. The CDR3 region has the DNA TGTGCCAGTAGTATAGCTCAGGGGGGATTCGGCTACACCTTC.

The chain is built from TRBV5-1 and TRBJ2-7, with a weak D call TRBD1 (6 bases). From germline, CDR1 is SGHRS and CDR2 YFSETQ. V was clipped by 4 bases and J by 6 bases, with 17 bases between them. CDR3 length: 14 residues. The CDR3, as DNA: TGCGCCAGCAGCACCGGGACACCCAAAGGCGAGCAGTACTTC. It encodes CASSTGTPKGEQYF. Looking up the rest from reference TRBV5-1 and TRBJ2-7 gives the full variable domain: KAGVTQTPRYLIKTRGQQVTLSCSPISGHRSVSWYQQTPGQGLQFLFEYFSETQRNKGNFPGRFSGRQFSNSRSEMNVSTLELGDSALYLCASSTGTPKGEQYFGPGTRLTVT.

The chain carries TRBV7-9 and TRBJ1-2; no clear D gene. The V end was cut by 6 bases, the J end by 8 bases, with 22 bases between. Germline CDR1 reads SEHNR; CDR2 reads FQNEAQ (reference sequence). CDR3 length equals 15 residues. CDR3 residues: CASSNKRAALRGYTF. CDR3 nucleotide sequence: TGTGCCAGCAGTAACAAGAGGGCCGCGCTGCGGGGCTACACCTTC.

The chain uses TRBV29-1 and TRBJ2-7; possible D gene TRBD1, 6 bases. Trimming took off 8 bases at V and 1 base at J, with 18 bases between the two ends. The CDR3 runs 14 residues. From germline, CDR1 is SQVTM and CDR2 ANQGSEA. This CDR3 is CSSTGTSGSYEQYF. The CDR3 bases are TGCAGCTCCACCGGGACATCGGGATCCTACGAGCAGTACTTC.

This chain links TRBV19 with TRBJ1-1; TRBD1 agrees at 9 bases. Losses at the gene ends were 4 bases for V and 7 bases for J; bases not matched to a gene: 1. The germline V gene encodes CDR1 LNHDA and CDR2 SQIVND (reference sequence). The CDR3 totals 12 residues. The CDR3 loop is CASSRQGGEAFF. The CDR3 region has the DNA TGTGCCAGTAGTAGACAGGGGGGTGAAGCTTTCTTT. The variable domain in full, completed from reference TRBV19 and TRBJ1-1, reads DGGITQSPKYLFRKEGQNVTLSCEQNLNHDAMYWYRQDPGQGLRLIYYSQIVNDFQKGDIAEGYSVSREKKESFPLTVTSAQKNPTAFYLCASSRQGGEAFFGQGTRLTVV.

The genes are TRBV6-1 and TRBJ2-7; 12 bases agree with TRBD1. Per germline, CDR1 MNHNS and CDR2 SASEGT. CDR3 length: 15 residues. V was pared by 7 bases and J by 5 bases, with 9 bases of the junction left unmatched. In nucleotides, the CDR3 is TGTGCCAGCACCGATACCGGGACAGGGGGCGACGAGCAGTACTTC. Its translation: CASTDTGTGGDEQYF.

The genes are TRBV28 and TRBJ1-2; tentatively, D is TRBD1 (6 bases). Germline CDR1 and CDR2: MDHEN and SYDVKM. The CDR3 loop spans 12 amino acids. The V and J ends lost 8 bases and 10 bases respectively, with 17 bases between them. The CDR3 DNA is TGTGCCAGCCAGATTGGGGGGGCGCTCTACACCTTC. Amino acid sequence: CASQIGGALYTF.

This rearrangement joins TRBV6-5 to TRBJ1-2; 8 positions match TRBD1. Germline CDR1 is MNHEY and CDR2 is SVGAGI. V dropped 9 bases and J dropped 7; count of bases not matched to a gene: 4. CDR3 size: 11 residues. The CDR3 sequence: CASGQGGGYTF. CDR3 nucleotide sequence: TGTGCCAGTGGACAGGGAGGTGGCTACACCTTC.

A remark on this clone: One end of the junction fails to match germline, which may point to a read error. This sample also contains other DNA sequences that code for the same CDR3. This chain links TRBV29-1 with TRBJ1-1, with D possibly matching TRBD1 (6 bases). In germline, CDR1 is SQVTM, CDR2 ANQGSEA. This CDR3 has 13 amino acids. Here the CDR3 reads CSVRQVLNTEAFF. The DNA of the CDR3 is TGCAGCGTGCGACAGGTTTTGAACACTGAGGCTTTCTTT. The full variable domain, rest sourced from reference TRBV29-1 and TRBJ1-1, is SAVISQKPSRDICQRGTSLTIQCQVDSQVTMMFWYRQQPGQSLTLIATANQGSEATYESGFVIDKFPISRPNLTFSTLTVSNMSPEDSSIYLCSVRQVLNTEAFFGQGTRLTVV.

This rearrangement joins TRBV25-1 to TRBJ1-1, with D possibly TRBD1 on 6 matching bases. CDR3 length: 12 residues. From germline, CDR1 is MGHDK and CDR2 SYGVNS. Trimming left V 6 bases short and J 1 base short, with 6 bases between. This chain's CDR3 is CASRQGNTEAFF. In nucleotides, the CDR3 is TGTGCCAGCAGACAGGGGAACACTGAAGCTTTCTTT. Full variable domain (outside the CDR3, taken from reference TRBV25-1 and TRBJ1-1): EADIYQTPRYLVIGTGKKITLECSQTMGHDKMYWYQQDPGMELHLIHYSYGVNSTEKGDLSSESTVSRIRTEHFPLTLESARPSHTSQYLCASRQGNTEAFFGQGTRLTVV.

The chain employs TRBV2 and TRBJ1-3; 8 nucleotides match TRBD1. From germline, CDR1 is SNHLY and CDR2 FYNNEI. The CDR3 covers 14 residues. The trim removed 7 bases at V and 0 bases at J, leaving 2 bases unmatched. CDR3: CASIQGVSGNTIYF. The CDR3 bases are TGTGCCAGCATACAGGGGGTCTCTGGAAACACCATATATTTT.

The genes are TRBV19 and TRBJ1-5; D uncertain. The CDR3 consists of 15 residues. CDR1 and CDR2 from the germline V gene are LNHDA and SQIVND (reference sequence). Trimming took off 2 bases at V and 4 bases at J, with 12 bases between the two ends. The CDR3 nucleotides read TGTGCCAGTAGTATATATTGGGCAGATAATCAGCCCCAGCATTTT. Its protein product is CASSIYWADNQPQHF.

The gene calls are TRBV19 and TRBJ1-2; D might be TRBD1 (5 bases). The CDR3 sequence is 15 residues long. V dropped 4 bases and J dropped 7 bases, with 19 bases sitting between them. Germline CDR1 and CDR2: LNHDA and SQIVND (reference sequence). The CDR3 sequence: CASSTPGRRDLGYTF. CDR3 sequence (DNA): TGTGCCAGTAGTACTCCGGGACGGAGGGATCTTGGCTACACCTTC.

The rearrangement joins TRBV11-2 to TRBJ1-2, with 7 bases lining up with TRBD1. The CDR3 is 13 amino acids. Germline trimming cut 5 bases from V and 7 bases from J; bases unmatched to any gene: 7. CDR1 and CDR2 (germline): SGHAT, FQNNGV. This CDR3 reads CASSPGQAGGYTF. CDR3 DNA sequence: TGTGCCAGCAGCCCCGGACAGGCGGGTGGCTACACCTTC.

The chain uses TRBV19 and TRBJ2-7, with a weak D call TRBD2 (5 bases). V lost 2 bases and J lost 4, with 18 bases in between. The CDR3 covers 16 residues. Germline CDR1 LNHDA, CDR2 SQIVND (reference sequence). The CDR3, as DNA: TGTGCCAGTAGTATACGCCCGGGAACCGAACATTACGAGCAGTACTTC. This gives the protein CASSIRPGTEHYEQYF. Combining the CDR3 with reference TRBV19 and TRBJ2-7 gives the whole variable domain DGGITQSPKYLFRKEGQNVTLSCEQNLNHDAMYWYRQDPGQGLRLIYYSQIVNDFQKGDIAEGYSVSREKKESFPLTVTSAQKNPTAFYLCASSIRPGTEHYEQYFGPGTRLTVT.

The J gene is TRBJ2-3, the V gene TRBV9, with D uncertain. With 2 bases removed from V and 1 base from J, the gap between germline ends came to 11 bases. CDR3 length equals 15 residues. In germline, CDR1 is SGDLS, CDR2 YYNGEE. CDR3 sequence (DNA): TGTGCCAGCAGCGTTGGCGGAGAAGGCACAGATACGCAGTATTTT. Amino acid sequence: CASSVGGEGTDTQYF.

CDR3 residues: CASSESPGGSYEQYF. CDR3 coding DNA: TGCGCCAGCAGTGAGTCGCCAGGAGGCTCCTACGAGCAGTACTTC. The chain uses TRBV10-2 and TRBJ2-7; D perhaps matches TRBD2 (5 bases). The CDR3 extends over 15 amino acids. The germline V gene encodes CDR1 WSHSY and CDR2 SAAADI. Trimming removed 0 bases from V and 0 bases from J, with 9 bases in between.

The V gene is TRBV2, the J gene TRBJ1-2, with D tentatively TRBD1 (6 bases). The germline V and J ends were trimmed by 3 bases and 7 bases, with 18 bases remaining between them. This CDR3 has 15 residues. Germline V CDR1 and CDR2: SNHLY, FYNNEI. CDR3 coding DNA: TGTGCCAGCAGTGATCCAGGGGCCCGAGGGGCTGGCTACACCTTC. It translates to CASSDPGARGAGYTF.

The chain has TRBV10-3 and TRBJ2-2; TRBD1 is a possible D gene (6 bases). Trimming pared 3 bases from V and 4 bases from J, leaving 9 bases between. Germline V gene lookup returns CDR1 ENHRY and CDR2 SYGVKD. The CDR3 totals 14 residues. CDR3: CAISEQGPTGELFF. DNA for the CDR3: TGTGCCATCAGTGAACAGGGACCCACCGGGGAGCTGTTTTTT.

CDR3 sequence reads: CAWSMSGGVQPQHF. The CDR3 bases are TGTGCCTGGAGTATGTCAGGGGGTGTGCAGCCCCAGCATTTT. The chain joins TRBV30 to TRBJ1-5; 7 positions agree with TRBD1. V was pared by 2 bases and J by 7 bases, with 8 bases of the junction left unmatched. Germline CDR1 reads GTSNPN; CDR2 reads SVGIG (reference sequence). This CDR3 has 14 residues.

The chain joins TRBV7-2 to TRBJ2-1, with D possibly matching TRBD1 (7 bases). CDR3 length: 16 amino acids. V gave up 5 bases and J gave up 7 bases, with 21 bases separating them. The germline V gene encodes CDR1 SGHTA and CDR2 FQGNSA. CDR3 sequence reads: CASSREYRGGSNEQFF. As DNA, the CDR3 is TGTGCCAGCAGCCGCGAATACAGGGGAGGTTCGAATGAGCAGTTCTTC.

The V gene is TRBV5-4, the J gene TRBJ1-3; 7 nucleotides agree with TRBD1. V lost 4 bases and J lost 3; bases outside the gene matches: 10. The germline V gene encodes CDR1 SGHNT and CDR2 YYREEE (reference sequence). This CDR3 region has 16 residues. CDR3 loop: CASSRDRATLGNTIYF. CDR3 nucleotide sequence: TGTGCCAGCAGCCGTGACAGGGCAACCCTTGGAAACACCATATATTTT.

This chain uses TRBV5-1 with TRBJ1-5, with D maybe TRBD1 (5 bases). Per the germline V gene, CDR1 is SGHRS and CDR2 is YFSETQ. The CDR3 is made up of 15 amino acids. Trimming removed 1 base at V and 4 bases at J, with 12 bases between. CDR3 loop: CASSLRGLGNQPQHF. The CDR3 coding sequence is TGCGCCAGCAGCTTGAGGGGATTGGGGAATCAGCCCCAGCATTTT.

The CDR3 nucleotides read TGTGCCAGCAGCTTAGAGGGGGAGACCCAGTACTTC. Translated, it gives CASSLEGETQYF. The chain uses TRBV9 and TRBJ2-5, with D perhaps given as TRBD1 or TRBD2 (5 bases each). With 4 bases removed from V and 5 bases from J, the gap between germline ends came to 9 bases. Germline values: CDR1 SGDLS, CDR2 YYNGEE. The CDR3 contains 12 residues.